The present TCR beta chain was sequenced within a study of T cell clones after liver transplantation (dated by TCRdb to the late 2010s). The study in broad terms: The samples were obtained from ITN030ST, a randomized trial that attempted immunosuppression withdrawal within 2 years after liver transplantation. Third party-reactive TCRbeta sequences from pre-transplant MLRs were also identified as an antigen-independent comparator for donor-reactive sequences. To count as tolerant, a recipient had to stay completely off immunosuppression for at least one year without liver enzymes climbing beyond twice the upper limit of normal. Of the eight recipients, a few were HCV-positive, while the remaining recipients had been transplanted for non-autoimmune, non-viral indications. Of the 8 liver transplant recipients making up the studied cohort, 3 were classified as tolerant and 5 as non-tolerant. No induction therapy was given to the subjects, and standard immunosuppression was administered until randomization at 12-24 months post-transplant. Blood samples were taken pre-transplant, pre-randomization before withdrawal, and post-randomization after full withdrawal or failed withdrawal. Donor-reactive T cell clones were identified using TCRbeta sequencing after a pre-transplant mixed lymphocyte reaction and were then followed in post-transplant blood. What the study reported, not specific to this receptor: In most of the 8 subjects, circulating donor-reactive CD4 TCRbeta sequences decreased significantly after transplant, regardless of tolerance or HCV status. Once repertoire turnover was taken into account, donor-reactive detection showed a significant reduction for CD4 in 7 of 8 subjects and for CD8 in 8 of 8. Donor-reactive sequences declined more than third party-reactive ones, suggesting partial antigen-specific deletion unrelated to withdrawal success. Low numbers of available donor cells limited the measurable donor-reactive repertoire in a couple of subjects. Without allograft tissue specimens, donor-reactive T cells may have migrated into the graft rather than being deleted. Because of small, heterogeneous patient numbers and non-standardized post-transplant time points, the conclusions were only preliminary.

Using immunoSEQ, frozen genomic DNA was subjected to high-throughput TCRbeta CDR3 sequencing, a process that included PCR amplification, mapping, bias correction and internal controls. The paper's data handling went like this. Productive rearrangements were kept, and unique TCRbeta sequences were defined by CDR3 nucleotide sequence plus V and J gene. For a sequence to be called donor-reactive, it needed a frequency of at least 0.01% and at least 5-fold expansion in CFSE-low cells compared with unstimulated pre-transplant cells. Minimum frequency thresholds were set for each subject based on the unstimulated sample with the lowest template count, ensuring at least 90% detection power. Jensen-Shannon divergence between the top 1000 TCRbeta sequences post- versus pre-transplant served as the measure of repertoire turnover. Two-sided Fisher's exact tests were used to test for changes in how often donor-reactive sequences were detected. Imported from immuneACCESS, the table was reduced by TCRdb to in-frame sequences with V and J called. These copies leave out some clones; in studies compared against another copy, an unresolved V gene accounts for under half, and the cause of the remainder is not known. The D gene and trimming were derived from the DNA, and the V and J assignments and clone size from that table. A total of tens of thousands of clones appear in this sample, 70% to 90% of them only once. The ten largest clones capture 2.8% of the sample.

Unstimulated PBMCs, after thawing, were stained for CD3, CD4 and CD8 and then FACS-sorted into CD3+CD4+ and CD3+CD8+ populations. All 8 studied subjects were randomized to withdrawal of immunosuppression. The Qiagen DNeasy Blood and Tissue Kit was used for isolation of genomic DNA. The germline V gene (reference sequence) sets CDR1 to SEHNR and CDR2 to FQNEAQ. The CDR3 sequence holds 14 residues, the cysteine and phenylalanine included. Just CDR3 DNA is preserved here, 42 bases in frame from base 1. For this chain, trimming is 7 bases at the V end and 3 bases at the J end, and the number of junction bases without a gene match is 3. A note on this clone: No antigen is known for it. No per-base quality is available; no much larger clone lies one base away.

This receptor chain uses TRBV7-9 and TRBJ2-2; 9 nucleotides in the junction match TRBD1. Sample: CD4+ T cells from blood, taken at the 22-month timepoint. This sequence was found in a human patient who received a liver transplant. In patients who had a transplant, some T cells may come from the graft donor. The CDR3 sequence is CASTRDRDTGELFF. At the DNA level, the sequence is TGTGCCAGCACCCGGGACAGGGACACCGGGGAGCTGTTTTTT.